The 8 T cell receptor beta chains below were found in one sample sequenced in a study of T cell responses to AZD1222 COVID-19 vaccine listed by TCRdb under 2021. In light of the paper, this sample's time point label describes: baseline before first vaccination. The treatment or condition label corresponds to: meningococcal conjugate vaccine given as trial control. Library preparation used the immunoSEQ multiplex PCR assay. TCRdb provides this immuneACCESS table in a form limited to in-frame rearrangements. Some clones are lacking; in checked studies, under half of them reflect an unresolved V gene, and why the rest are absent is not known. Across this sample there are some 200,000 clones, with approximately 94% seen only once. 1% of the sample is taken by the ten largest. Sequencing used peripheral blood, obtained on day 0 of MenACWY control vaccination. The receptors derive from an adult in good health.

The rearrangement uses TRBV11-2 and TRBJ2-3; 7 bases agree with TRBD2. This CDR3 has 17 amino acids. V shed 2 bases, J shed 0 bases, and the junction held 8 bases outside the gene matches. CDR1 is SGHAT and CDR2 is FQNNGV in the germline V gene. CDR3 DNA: TGTGCCAGCAGCTTATTACGGGGGGACTCTAGCACAGATACGCAGTATTTT. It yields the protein CASSLLRGDSSTDTQYF.

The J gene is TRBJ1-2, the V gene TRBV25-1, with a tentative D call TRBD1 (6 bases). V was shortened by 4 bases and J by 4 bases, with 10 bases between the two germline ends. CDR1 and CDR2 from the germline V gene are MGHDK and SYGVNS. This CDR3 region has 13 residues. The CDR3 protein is CASSGQAVYGYTF. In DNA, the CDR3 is TGTGCCAGCAGTGGACAGGCGGTCTATGGCTACACCTTC.

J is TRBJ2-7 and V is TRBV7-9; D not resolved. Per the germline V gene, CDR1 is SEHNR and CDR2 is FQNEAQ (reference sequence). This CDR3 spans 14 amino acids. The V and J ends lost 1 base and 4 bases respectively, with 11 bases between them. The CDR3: CASSLVNRIYEQYF. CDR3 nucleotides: TGTGCCAGCAGCTTAGTCAATAGGATTTACGAGCAGTACTTC. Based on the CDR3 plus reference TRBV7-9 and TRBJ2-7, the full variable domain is DTGVSQNPRHKITKRGQNVTFRCDPISEHNRLYWYRQTLGQGPEFLTYFQNEAQLEKSRLLSDRFSAERPKGSFSTLEIQRTEQGDSAMYLCASSLVNRIYEQYFGPGTRLTVT.

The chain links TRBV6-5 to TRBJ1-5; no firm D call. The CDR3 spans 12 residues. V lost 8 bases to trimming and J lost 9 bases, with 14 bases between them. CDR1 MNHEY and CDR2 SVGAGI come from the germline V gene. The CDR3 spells CASRNLVWPQHF. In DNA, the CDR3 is TGTGCCAGCCGGAATCTCGTTTGGCCCCAGCATTTT.

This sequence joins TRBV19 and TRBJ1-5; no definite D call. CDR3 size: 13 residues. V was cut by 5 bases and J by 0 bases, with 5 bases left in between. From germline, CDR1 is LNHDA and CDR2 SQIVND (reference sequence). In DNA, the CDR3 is TGTGCCAGTAGTCTCAATAGCAATCAGCCCCAGCATTTT. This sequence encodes CASSLNSNQPQHF.

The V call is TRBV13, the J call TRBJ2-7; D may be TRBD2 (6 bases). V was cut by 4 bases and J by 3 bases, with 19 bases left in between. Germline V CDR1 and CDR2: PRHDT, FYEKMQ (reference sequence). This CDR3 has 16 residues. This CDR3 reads CASSSLSRGKRYEQYF. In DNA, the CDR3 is TGTGCCAGCAGCTCCCTCTCACGGGGGAAACGCTACGAGCAGTACTTC.

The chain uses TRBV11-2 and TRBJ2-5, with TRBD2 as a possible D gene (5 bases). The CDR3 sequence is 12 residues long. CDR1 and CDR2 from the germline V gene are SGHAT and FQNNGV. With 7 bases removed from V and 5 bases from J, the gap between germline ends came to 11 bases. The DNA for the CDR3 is TGTGCCAGCAACCCGAGAGGGGAGACCCAGTACTTC. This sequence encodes CASNPRGETQYF.

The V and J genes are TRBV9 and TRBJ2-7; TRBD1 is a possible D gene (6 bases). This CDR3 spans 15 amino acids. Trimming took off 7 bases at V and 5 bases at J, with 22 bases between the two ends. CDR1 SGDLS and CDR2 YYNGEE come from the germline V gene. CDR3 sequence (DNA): TGTGCCAGCGCGAGGGGGACCGGCGGGTCCGACGAGCAGTACTTC. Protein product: CASARGTGGSDEQYF.